Described below is a single TCR beta chain sequence and its context. This sample is drawn from a study of blood T cell repertoires in COVID-19. In the study overall: The United States, Italy and Spain were the sources of the acute and convalescent COVID-19 samples.

TCRdb's copy holds only in-frame clones and misses some; the assay was immunoSEQ multiplex PCR. The sample records 68,000 or so clones, 86% being singletons. Sequenced: peripheral blood. The origin of this receptor is a man aged 45-65 years with acute or convalescent COVID-19.

The chain's CDR3 is CSVPLAGGNTGELFF. Written as DNA, the CDR3 is TGCAGCGTTCCCCTAGCGGGGGGAAACACCGGGGAGCTGTTTTTT. The chain couples TRBV29-1 to TRBJ2-2; 11 bases are shared with TRBD2. Trimming removed 5 bases from V and 2 bases from J; junction bases left unmatched: 4. The length of the CDR3 is 15 residues. Germline CDR1 reads SQVTM; CDR2 reads ANQGSEA.